Presented here are 18 T cell receptor beta chains from one specimen sequenced in a study of control samples from healthy donors and cancer patients. Method: immunoSEQ multiplex PCR; TCRdb's copy keeps in-frame clones and lacks some. The sample lists 150,000 or so clones, roughly 93% occurring once. Source material: blood. The source is a man between 18 and 29 years old in good health.

This sequence joins TRBV27 and TRBJ2-3, with D unclear. The V gene lost 5 bases and the J gene lost 2 bases, with 11 bases spanning the gap. There are 14 residues in the CDR3. Germline CDR1 and CDR2: MNHEY and SMNVEV (reference sequence). Here the CDR3 reads CASSPLSPTDTQYF. The CDR3 coding sequence is TGTGCCAGCAGTCCCCTTTCTCCCACAGATACGCAGTATTTT.

This clone was recorded a few times. The chain carries TRBV10-1 and TRBJ2-2; 9 positions match TRBD1. This CDR3 contains 17 residues. CDR1 is WNHNN and CDR2 is SYGVQD in the germline V gene (reference sequence). V shed 4 bases, J shed 6 bases, and the junction held 12 bases outside the gene matches. CDR3 loop: CASSAYSPGQGPGELFF. For the CDR3, the DNA is TGCGCCAGCAGTGCCTATAGCCCGGGACAGGGACCCGGGGAGCTGTTTTTT.

V usage is TRBV21-1 and J usage is TRBJ2-7. TRBV21-1 is tagged as a pseudogene. This CDR3 comprises 16 residues. The CDR3 DNA is TGTGCCAGCAGCTCTCTCGGAGACACATTCTCCTACGAGCAGTACTTC. Amino acids: CASSSLGDTFSYEQYF.

The chain is built from TRBV19 and TRBJ1-5, with 7 positions matching TRBD1. Trimming cost V 10 bases and J 4 bases; bases outside gene matches: 22. Germline CDR1 is LNHDA and CDR2 is SQIVND (reference sequence). This CDR3 contains 18 residues. DNA for the CDR3: TGTGCCACCACGGCTGTCAGGGGGACGGATTGGGTTAATCAGCCCCAGCATTTT. It translates to CATTAVRGTDWVNQPQHF. The full variable domain, completed using reference TRBV19 and TRBJ1-5, is DGGITQSPKYLFRKEGQNVTLSCEQNLNHDAMYWYRQDPGQGLRLIYYSQIVNDFQKGDIAEGYSVSREKKESFPLTVTSAQKNPTAFYLCATTAVRGTDWVNQPQHFGDGTRLSIL.

The chain joins TRBV28 to TRBJ1-1; 9 nucleotides match TRBD1. After removal of 6 bases from V and 3 bases from J, the junction contained 8 bases not matched to a gene. The V gene's germline CDR1 is MDHEN and CDR2 SYDVKM. The CDR3 sequence is 15 residues long. CDR3 sequence (DNA): TGTGCCAGCAGACTACTTAGGGACAGGGACACTGAAGCTTTCTTT. This gives the protein CASRLLRDRDTEAFF.

The CDR3 protein is CASSQTGQGGQPQHF. In nucleotides, the CDR3 is TGCGCCAGCAGCCAAACAGGACAGGGCGGACAGCCCCAGCATTTT. The rearrangement joins TRBV4-1 to TRBJ1-5; the match to TRBD1 covers 8 bases. Germline V gives CDR1 MGHRA, CDR2 YSYEKL. The CDR3 contains 15 residues. With 2 bases clipped from V and 7 bases from J, the junction kept 7 bases outside the gene matches.

This clone occurred once. The V call is TRBV27, the J call TRBJ2-7, with D uncertain. The CDR3 loop spans 13 amino acids. V lost 4 bases to trimming and J lost 3 bases, with 10 bases between them. The germline V gene has CDR1 MNHEY and CDR2 SMNVEV (reference sequence). The CDR3 DNA sequence: TGTGCCAGCAGTTCATCGTCGGGCTACGAGCAGTACTTC. This translates into CASSSSSGYEQYF.

The CDR3 coding sequence is TGTGCCAGCAGCTCCGGGACTTCCTCAGCTCCCGCCTACAATGAGCAGTTCTTC. This encodes CASSSGTSSAPAYNEQFF. This rearrangement joins TRBV9 to TRBJ2-1; D may be TRBD2 (6 bases). V shed 4 bases and J shed 2 bases, with 22 bases lying between them. CDR3 length: 18 residues. In germline, CDR1 is SGDLS, CDR2 YYNGEE.

V is TRBV9 and J is TRBJ2-5, with D perhaps matching TRBD1 (5 bases). Per germline, CDR1 SGDLS and CDR2 YYNGEE. This CDR3 is built from 17 residues. The V and J ends lost 4 bases and 4 bases respectively, with 23 bases between them. CDR3 amino acids: CASSSPGAAGPGETQYF. CDR3 bases: TGTGCCAGCAGCTCCCCTGGTGCGGCAGGGCCAGGAGAGACCCAGTACTTC.

The chain is built from TRBV5-8 and TRBJ1-5; D is possibly TRBD1 (5 bases). Looked up from germline, CDR1 is SGHTS and CDR2 is YDEGEE. The CDR3 spans 14 residues. Trimming shortened V by 5 bases and J by 6 bases, and 15 bases separated the two germline ends. The DNA of the CDR3 is TGTGCCAGCAGACGAACCACGGGGGGTCAGCCCCAGCATTTT. This gives the protein CASRRTTGGQPQHF.

The rearrangement links TRBV3-1 (or the pseudogene TRBV3-2) to TRBJ1-1, with 8 bases lining up with TRBD1. Germline CDR1 LGHDT, CDR2 YNNKEL (reference sequence). This CDR3 has 14 residues. The V gene end was trimmed by 9 bases and the J gene end by 0 bases; junction bases not matched to a gene: 6. The CDR3 protein is CASERTGLNTEAFF. CDR3 coding DNA: TGTGCCAGTGAAAGGACAGGGCTGAACACTGAAGCTTTCTTT.

The CDR3 DNA follows: TGTGCCAGCAGCTTAGGTTTGCGGAACACTGAAGCTTTCTTT. It is translated as CASSLGLRNTEAFF. The rearrangement joins TRBV13 to TRBJ1-1; D is unclear. This CDR3 comprises 14 residues. CDR1 PRHDT and CDR2 FYEKMQ come from the germline V gene (reference sequence). Trimming removed 0 bases from V and 1 base from J, with 6 bases in between.

This chain links TRBV11-2 with TRBJ1-1; D is undetermined. There are 13 residues in the CDR3. V was cut by 0 bases and J by 8 bases, with 10 bases left in between. Germline lookup yields CDR1 SGHAT and CDR2 FQNNGV. The CDR3 loop is CASSLDRGGEAFF. The CDR3 nucleotides are TGTGCCAGCAGCTTAGATCGCGGCGGAGAAGCTTTCTTT.

This chain joins TRBV30 and TRBJ2-6, with D possibly TRBD1 on 6 matching bases. CDR1 GTSNPN and CDR2 SVGIG come from the germline V gene (reference sequence). CDR3 length: 17 residues. Trimming cost V 0 bases and J 0 bases, with 12 bases left between them. The CDR3 sequence is CAWSVSRGSSGANVLTF. The DNA for the CDR3 is TGTGCCTGGAGTGTATCCAGGGGAAGCTCTGGGGCCAACGTCCTGACTTTC. The complete variable domain, with remaining parts taken from reference TRBV30 and TRBJ2-6, reads SQTIHQWPATLVQPVGSPLSLECTVEGTSNPNLYWYRQAAGRGLQLLFYSVGIGQISSEVPQNLSASRPQDRQFILSSKKLLLSDSGFYLCAWSVSRGSSGANVLTFGAGSRLTVL.

The chain has TRBV27 and TRBJ2-3; 9 bases map to TRBD2. The CDR3 contains 16 residues. With 3 bases clipped from V and 3 bases from J, the junction kept 7 bases outside the gene matches. Germline CDR1 is MNHEY and CDR2 is SMNVEV (reference sequence). CDR3 region: CASSFRVAGVTDTQYF. CDR3 bases: TGTGCCAGCAGTTTCCGGGTAGCGGGAGTGACAGATACGCAGTATTTT.

The V gene is TRBV7-9, the J gene TRBJ2-5; D ambiguous. CDR1 and CDR2 from the germline V gene are SEHNR and FQNEAQ (reference sequence). This CDR3 comprises 15 residues. V shed 1 base and J shed 4 bases, with 13 bases lying between them. CDR3 DNA sequence: TGTGCCAGCAGCTTAGGAAGACCTCAGGTAGAGACCCAGTACTTC. Amino acid sequence: CASSLGRPQVETQYF.

The rearrangement joins TRBV7-9 to TRBJ1-6; D is ambiguous. Per germline, CDR1 SEHNR and CDR2 FQNEAQ (reference sequence). V was shortened by 3 bases and J by 9 bases, with 6 bases between the two germline ends. CDR3 length: 12 residues. The CDR3 reads CASSFTASPLHF. CDR3 nucleotide sequence: TGTGCCAGCAGCTTTACGGCTTCACCCCTCCACTTT. The variable domain in full, with the rest retrieved from reference TRBV7-9 and TRBJ1-6, is DTGVSQNPRHKITKRGQNVTFRCDPISEHNRLYWYRQTLGQGPEFLTYFQNEAQLEKSRLLSDRFSAERPKGSFSTLEIQRTEQGDSAMYLCASSFTASPLHFGNGTRLTVT.

The gene calls are TRBV6-2 or TRBV6-3 and TRBJ2-7; 7 positions match TRBD1. CDR1 MNHEY and CDR2 SVGEGT come from the germline V gene. After removal of 5 bases from V and 2 bases from J, the junction contained 6 bases not matched to a gene. The CDR3 totals 14 residues. CDR3 sequence (DNA): TGTGCCAGCAGTGCTACAGGGGATGCCTACGAGCAGTACTTC. This sequence encodes CASSATGDAYEQYF.